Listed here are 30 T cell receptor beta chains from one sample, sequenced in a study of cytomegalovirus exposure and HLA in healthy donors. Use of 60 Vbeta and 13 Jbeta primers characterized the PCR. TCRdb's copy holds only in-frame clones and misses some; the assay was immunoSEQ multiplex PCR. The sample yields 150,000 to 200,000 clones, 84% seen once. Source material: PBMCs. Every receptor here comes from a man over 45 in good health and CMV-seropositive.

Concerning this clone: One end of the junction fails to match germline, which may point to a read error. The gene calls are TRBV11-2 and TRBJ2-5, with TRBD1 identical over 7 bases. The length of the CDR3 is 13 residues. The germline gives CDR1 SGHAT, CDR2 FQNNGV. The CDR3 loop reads CAGSKQGPETQYF. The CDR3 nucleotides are TGTGCCGGCAGTAAACAGGGGCCGGAGACCCAGTACTTC.

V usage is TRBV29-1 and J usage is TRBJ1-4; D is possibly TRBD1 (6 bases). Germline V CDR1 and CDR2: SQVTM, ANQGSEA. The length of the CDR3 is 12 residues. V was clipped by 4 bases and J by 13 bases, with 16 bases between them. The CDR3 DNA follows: TGCAGCGTTGTAGGGGGTCATGGAGTACTGTTTTTT. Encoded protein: CSVVGGHGVLFF. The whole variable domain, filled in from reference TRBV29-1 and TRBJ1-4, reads SAVISQKPSRDICQRGTSLTIQCQVDSQVTMMFWYRQQPGQSLTLIATANQGSEATYESGFVIDKFPISRPNLTFSTLTVSNMSPEDSSIYLCSVVGGHGVLFFGSGTQLSVL.

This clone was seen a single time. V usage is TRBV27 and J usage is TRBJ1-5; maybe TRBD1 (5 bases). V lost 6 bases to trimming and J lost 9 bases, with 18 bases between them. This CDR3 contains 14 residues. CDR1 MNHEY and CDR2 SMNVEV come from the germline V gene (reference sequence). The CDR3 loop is CASSNTGALGPQHF. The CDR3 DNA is TGTGCCAGCAGCAATACAGGAGCTTTGGGGCCCCAGCATTTT.

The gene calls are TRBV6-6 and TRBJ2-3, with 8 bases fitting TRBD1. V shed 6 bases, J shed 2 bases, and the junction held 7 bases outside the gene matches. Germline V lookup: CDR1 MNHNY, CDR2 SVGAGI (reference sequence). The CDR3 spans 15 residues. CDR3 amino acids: CASRDGQGTTDTQYF. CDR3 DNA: TGTGCCAGCAGGGATGGACAGGGCACCACAGATACGCAGTATTTT.

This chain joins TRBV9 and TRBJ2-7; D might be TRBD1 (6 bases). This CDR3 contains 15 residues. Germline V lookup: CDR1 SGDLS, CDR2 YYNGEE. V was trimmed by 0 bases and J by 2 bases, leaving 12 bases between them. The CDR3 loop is CASSVVDRPTYEQYF. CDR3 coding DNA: TGTGCCAGCAGCGTAGTGGACAGACCTACCTACGAGCAGTACTTC.

In DNA, the CDR3 is TGTGCCAGCAGCCTAGAGGGGGCTGGCTACACCTTC. This sequence encodes CASSLEGAGYTF. This chain links TRBV7-6 with TRBJ1-2, with TRBD1 matching over 7 bases. The CDR3 totals 12 residues. V dropped 5 bases and J dropped 7; count of bases not matched to a gene: 4. The germline V gene encodes CDR1 SGHVS and CDR2 FNYEAQ.

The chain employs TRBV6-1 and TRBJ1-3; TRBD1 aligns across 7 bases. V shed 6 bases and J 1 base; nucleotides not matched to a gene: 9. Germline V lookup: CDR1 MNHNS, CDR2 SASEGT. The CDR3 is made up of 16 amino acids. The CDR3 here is CASRETGTESGNTIYF. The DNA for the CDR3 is TGTGCCAGCAGAGAAACCGGGACAGAATCTGGAAACACCATATATTTT.

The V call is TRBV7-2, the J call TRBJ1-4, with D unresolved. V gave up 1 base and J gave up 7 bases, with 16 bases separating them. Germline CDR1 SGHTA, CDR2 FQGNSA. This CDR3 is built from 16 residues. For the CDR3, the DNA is TGTGCCAGCAGCTTAGGCGGTGTCTCCGCCGGTGAAAAACTGTTTTTT. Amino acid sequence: CASSLGGVSAGEKLFF.

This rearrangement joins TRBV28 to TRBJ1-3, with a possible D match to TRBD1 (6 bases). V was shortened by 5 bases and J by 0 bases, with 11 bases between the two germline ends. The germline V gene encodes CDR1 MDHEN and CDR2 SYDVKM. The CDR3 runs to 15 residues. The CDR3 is CASSATGTSGNTIYF. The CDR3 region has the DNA TGTGCCAGCAGTGCCACAGGGACCTCTGGAAACACCATATATTTT.

CDR3 sequence: CASSLSRAGTEAFF. CDR3 nucleotides: TGTGCCAGCAGTTTGAGCAGGGCTGGGACTGAAGCTTTCTTT. The chain employs TRBV27 and TRBJ1-1, with D maybe TRBD1 (5 bases). There are 14 residues in the CDR3. V lost 3 bases and J 5 bases, leaving 13 bases between the germline ends. The germline CDR1 and CDR2 sequences are MNHEY and SMNVEV (reference sequence).

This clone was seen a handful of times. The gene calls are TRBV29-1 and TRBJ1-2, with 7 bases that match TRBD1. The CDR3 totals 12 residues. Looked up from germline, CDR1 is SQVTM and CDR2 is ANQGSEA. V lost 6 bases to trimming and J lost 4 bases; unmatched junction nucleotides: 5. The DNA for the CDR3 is TGCAGCGTGCGGGACAGTACCTATGGCTACACCTTC. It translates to CSVRDSTYGYTF. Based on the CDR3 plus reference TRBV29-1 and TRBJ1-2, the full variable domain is SAVISQKPSRDICQRGTSLTIQCQVDSQVTMMFWYRQQPGQSLTLIATANQGSEATYESGFVIDKFPISRPNLTFSTLTVSNMSPEDSSIYLCSVRDSTYGYTFGSGTRLTVV.

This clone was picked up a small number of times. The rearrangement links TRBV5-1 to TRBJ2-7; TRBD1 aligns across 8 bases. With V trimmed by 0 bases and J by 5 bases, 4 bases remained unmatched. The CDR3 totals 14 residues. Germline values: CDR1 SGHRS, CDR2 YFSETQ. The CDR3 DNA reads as TGCGCCAGCAGCTTGGGGGCAGGGGGCAACGAGCAGTACGTC. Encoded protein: CASSLGAGGNEQYV.

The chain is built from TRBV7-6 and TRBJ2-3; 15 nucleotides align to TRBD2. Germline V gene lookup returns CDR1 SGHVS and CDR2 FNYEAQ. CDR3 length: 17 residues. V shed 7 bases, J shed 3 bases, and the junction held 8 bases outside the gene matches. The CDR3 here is CASTTGTSGRSTDTQYF. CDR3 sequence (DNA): TGTGCCAGCACCACCGGGACTAGCGGGAGGTCGACAGATACGCAGTATTTT.

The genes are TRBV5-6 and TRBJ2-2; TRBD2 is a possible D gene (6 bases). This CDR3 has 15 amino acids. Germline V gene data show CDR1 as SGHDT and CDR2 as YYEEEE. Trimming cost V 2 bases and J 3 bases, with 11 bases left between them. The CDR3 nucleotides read TGTGCCAGCAGCTTTGGCGGGGCCTACACCGGGGAGCTGTTTTTT. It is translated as CASSFGGAYTGELFF.

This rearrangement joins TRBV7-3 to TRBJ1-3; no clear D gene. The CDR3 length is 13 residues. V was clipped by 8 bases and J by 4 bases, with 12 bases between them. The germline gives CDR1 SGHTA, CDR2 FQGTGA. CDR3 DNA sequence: TGTGCCAGCCGCCTAGGCTCCGGAAACACCATATATTTT. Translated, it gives CASRLGSGNTIYF.

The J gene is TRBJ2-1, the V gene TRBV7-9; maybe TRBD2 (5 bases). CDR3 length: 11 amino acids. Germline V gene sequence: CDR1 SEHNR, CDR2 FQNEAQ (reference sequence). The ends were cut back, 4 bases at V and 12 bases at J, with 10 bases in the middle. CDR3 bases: TGTGCCAGCAGCTCGGGATCGTGGCAGTTCTTC. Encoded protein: CASSSGSWQFF.

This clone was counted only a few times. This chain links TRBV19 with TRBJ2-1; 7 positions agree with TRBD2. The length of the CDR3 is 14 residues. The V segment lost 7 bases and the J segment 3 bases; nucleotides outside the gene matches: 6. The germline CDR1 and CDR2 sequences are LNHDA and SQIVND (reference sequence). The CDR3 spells CASTLGGSYNEQFF. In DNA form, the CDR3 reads TGTGCCAGTACTCTGGGGGGGAGCTACAATGAGCAGTTCTTC. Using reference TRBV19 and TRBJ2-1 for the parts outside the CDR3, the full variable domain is DGGITQSPKYLFRKEGQNVTLSCEQNLNHDAMYWYRQDPGQGLRLIYYSQIVNDFQKGDIAEGYSVSREKKESFPLTVTSAQKNPTAFYLCASTLGGSYNEQFFGPGTRLTVL.

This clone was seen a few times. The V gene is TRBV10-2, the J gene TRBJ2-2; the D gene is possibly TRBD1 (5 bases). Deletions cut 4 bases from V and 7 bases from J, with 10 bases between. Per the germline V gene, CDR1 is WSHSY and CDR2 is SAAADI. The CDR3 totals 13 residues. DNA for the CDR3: TGCGCCAGCAGTGTGCAGGGCCACGGGGAGCTGTTTTTT. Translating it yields CASSVQGHGELFF.

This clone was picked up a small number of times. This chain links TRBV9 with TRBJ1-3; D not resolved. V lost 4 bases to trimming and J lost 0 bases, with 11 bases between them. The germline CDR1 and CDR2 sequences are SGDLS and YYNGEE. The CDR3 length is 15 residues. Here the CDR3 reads CASSPGRVSGNTIYF. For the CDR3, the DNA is TGTGCCAGCAGCCCGGGGAGAGTCTCTGGAAACACCATATATTTT. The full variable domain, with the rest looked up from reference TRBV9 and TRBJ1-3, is DSGVTQTPKHLITATGQRVTLRCSPRSGDLSVYWYQQSLDQGLQFLIQYYNGEERAKGNILERFSAQQFPDLHSELNLSSLELGDSALYFCASSPGRVSGNTIYFGEGSWLTVV.

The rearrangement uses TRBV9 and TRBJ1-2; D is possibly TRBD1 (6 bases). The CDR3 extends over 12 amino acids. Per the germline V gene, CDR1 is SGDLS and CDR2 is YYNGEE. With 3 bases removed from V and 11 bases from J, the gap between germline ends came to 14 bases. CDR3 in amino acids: CASSAADRSYTF. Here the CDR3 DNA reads TGTGCCAGCAGCGCAGCCGACAGGTCGTACACCTTC.

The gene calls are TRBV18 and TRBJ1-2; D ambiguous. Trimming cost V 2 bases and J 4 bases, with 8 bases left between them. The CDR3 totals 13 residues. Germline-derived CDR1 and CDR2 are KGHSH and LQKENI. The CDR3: CASSPEGVYGYTF. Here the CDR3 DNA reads TGTGCCAGCTCACCAGAGGGTGTCTATGGCTACACCTTC.

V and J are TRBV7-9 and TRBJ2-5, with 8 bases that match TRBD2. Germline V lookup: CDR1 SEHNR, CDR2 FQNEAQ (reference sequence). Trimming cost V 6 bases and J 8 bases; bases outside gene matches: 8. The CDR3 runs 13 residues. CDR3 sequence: CASRGLDKRTQYF. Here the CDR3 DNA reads TGTGCCAGCAGGGGACTAGATAAGAGAACCCAGTACTTC. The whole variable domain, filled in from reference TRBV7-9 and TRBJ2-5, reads DTGVSQNPRHKITKRGQNVTFRCDPISEHNRLYWYRQTLGQGPEFLTYFQNEAQLEKSRLLSDRFSAERPKGSFSTLEIQRTEQGDSAMYLCASRGLDKRTQYFGPGTRLLVL.

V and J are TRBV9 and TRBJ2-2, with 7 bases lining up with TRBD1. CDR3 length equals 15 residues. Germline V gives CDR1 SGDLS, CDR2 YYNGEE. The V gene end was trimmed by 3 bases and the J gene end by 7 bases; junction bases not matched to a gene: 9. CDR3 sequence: CASSGRQGGSGELFF. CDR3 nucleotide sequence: TGTGCCAGCAGCGGCCGACAGGGTGGGAGCGGGGAGCTGTTTTTT.

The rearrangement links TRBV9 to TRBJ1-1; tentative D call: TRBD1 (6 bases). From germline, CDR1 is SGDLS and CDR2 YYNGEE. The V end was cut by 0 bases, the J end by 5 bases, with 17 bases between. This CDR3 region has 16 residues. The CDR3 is CASSVVRGGSVTEAFF. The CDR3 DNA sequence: TGTGCCAGCAGCGTAGTTAGGGGGGGGTCGGTGACTGAAGCTTTCTTT.

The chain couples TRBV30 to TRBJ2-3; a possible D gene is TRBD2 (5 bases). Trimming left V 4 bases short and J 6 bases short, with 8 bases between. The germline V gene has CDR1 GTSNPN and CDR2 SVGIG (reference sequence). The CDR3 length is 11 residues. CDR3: CAWNPGDTQYF. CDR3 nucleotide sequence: TGTGCCTGGAATCCGGGGGATACGCAGTATTTT.

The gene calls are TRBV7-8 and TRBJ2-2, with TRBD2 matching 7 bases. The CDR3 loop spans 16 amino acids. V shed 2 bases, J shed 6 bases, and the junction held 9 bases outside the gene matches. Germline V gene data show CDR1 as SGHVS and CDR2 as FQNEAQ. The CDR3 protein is CASSLSLGSGAGELFF. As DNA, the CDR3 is TGTGCCAGCAGCTTAAGCTTAGGGAGCGGGGCCGGGGAGCTGTTTTTT.

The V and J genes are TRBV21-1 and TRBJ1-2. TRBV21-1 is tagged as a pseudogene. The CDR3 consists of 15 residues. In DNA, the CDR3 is TGTGCCAGCAGCAAAAGGGCGGGAAAGCGACGTGGCTACACCTTC. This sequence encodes CASSKRAGKRRGYTF.

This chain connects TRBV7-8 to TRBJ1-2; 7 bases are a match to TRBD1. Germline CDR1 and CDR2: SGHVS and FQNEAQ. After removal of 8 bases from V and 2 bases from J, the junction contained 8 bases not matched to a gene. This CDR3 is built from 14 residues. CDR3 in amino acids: CASGAGTANYGYTF. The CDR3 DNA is TGTGCCAGCGGCGCCGGGACAGCAAACTATGGCTACACCTTC.

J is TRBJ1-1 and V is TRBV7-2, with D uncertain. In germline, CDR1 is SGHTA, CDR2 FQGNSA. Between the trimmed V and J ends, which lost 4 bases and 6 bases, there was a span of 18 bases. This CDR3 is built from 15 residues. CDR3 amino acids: CASSSPREPIPEAFF. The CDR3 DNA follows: TGTGCCAGCAGCTCGCCTCGGGAACCCATCCCTGAAGCTTTCTTT.

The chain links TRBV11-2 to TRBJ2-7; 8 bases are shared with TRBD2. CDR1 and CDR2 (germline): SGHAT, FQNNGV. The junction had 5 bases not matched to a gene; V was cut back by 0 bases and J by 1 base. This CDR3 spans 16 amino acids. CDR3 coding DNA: TGTGCCAGCAGCTTAGACCGGGAGGGGGGATCCTACGAGCAGTACTTC. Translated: CASSLDREGGSYEQYF.